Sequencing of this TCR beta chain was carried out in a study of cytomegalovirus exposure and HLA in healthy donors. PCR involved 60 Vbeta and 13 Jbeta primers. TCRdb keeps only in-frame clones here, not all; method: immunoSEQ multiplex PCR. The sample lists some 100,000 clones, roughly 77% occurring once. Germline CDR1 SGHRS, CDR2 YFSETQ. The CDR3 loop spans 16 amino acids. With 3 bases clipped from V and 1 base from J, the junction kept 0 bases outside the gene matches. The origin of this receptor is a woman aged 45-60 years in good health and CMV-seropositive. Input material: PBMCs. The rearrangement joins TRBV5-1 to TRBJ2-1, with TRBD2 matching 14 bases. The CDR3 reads CASSWTSGRSYNEQFF. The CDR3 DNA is TGCGCCAGCAGCTGGACTAGCGGGAGGTCCTACAATGAGCAGTTCTTC.